This TCR beta chain came from a study of blood T cell repertoires in COVID-19. Per the original data handling: Estimated nucleated cell counts came from reference gene primer amplification. Clones were sequenced by immunoSEQ multiplex PCR, and TCRdb holds only the in-frame ones, with some missing. The V and J calls and clone size were taken over from that table, and D and trimming were inferred from the DNA. The sample holds over 100,000 clones, approximately 83% seen once. The CDR3 spans 15 residues. V gave up 3 bases and J gave up 7 bases, with 13 bases separating them. Germline V gene data show CDR1 as LNHDA and CDR2 as SQIVND (reference sequence).

The J gene is TRBJ1-6, the V gene TRBV19, with D possibly matching TRBD1 (6 bases). The source is an elderly woman with active or convalescent COVID-19. The sequencing input was peripheral blood. The chain's CDR3 is CASSMEQGPNSPLHF. For the CDR3, the DNA is TGTGCCAGTAGTATGGAACAGGGTCCAAATTCACCCCTCCACTTT.